Sequencing of this TCR beta chain was carried out in a study of early T cells in non-severe SARS-CoV-2 infection. Germline loops: CDR1 MDHEN, CDR2 SYDVKM. The CDR3 spans 15 residues. From the 5' RACE reads, TCRdb called clonotypes with MiXCR, one entry per CDR3 protein. The sample has roughly 81,000 distinct CDR3 sequences; 6% to 7% are singletons. For this clonotype: One end of the junction varies from germline; a read error may be responsible.

Sequenced material: whole blood. The chain is built from TRBV28 and TRBJ2-1; 8 bases are a match to TRBD2. The clonotype comes from an adult who was a healthcare worker with PCR-confirmed SARS-CoV-2 infection or an uninfected control (not recorded which). The CDR3 here is CASSRERGPYSEQFF. The CDR3 DNA reads as TGTGCCAGCAGTCGAGAGCGGGGGCCTTACAGTGAGCAGTTCTTC.